This passage covers 30 T cell receptor gamma chains from one sample sequenced in a study of γδ T cells in repeated Plasmodium falciparum infection. Flow sorting of PBMC yielded separate Vgamma9/Vdelta2+ and Vdelta2-negative gammadelta T cell populations for bulk repertoire analysis. TCRdb called clones from the multiplex PCR reads again using CATT. Here the sample spans around 27,000 gamma-chain clones, almost 1.5% being singletons. The source material was gamma-delta T cells from blood. These receptors were collected from a pool of human donors (malaria-infected and uninfected, not separated).

This clone was recorded a few times. The protein held in TCRdb is that of a much larger clone and does not match this DNA's translation at residue 5, likely because of a read error; the protein shown is translated from the DNA. The chain has TRGV2 and TRGJ1 or TRGJ2. Because TCRdb records no J gene, it was assigned here through a match of the DNA to germline. The CDR3 has 14 residues. CDR1 is EGSNGY and CDR2 is YDSYNSKV in the germline V gene. Here the CDR3 reads CATWNGPQHREKLF. The DNA for the CDR3 is TGTGCCACCTGGAACGGGCCTCAACATCGGGAGAAACTCTTT.

This clone is categorized as medium-sized. Different DNA sequences within this sample yield the same CDR3. CDR3 loop: CALWEAGYYKKLF. CDR3 in DNA: TGTGCCTTGTGGGAGGCAGGGTATTATAAGAAACTCTTT. V usage is TRGV9 and J usage is TRGJ1 or TRGJ2. The V gene end was trimmed by 2 bases and the J gene end by 4 bases; junction bases not matched to a gene: 5. Looked up from germline, CDR1 is GITISATS and CDR2 is ISYDGTV (reference sequence). The CDR3 contains 13 residues.

Details on this clone: This DNA translates differently at residue 6 from the TCRdb protein, which is that of a much larger clone; a read error is likely, and the protein shown is the DNA's own translation. V usage is TRGV9 and J usage is TRGJ1 or TRGJ2. The J gene, left out of TCRdb, was set here by checking the DNA against germline. After removal of 3 bases from V and 11 bases from J, the junction contained 7 bases not matched to a gene. The germline CDR1 and CDR2 sequences are GITISATS and ISYDGTV (reference sequence). This CDR3 region has 11 residues. The CDR3 DNA sequence: TGTGCCTTGTGGGAGATGGACGAGAAACTCTTT. Amino acid sequence: CALWEMDEKLF.

The sample holds a few counts of this clone. TCRdb's entry gives the protein of a much larger clone, which mismatches this DNA's translation at residue 5, likely from a read error; the protein reported here is translated from the DNA. This chain connects TRGV3 to TRGJ1 or TRGJ2. The J gene was missing in TCRdb and was found by matching the end of the DNA to germline. V was pared by 5 bases and J by 3 bases, with 7 bases of the junction left unmatched. The germline V gene encodes CDR1 VTNTFY and CDR2 YDVSTARD (reference sequence). CDR3 length equals 13 residues. In DNA form, the CDR3 reads TGTGCCACCTGGGGCAGCGTTTATTATAAGAAACTCTTT. This gives the protein CATWGSVYYKKLF.

The table lists this clone with many counts. This DNA's translation and the protein TCRdb lists, from a much larger clone, do not match at residue 6, likely due to a read error; the protein shown is translated from the DNA. The chain joins TRGV9 to TRGJ1 or TRGJ2. The CDR3 covers 15 residues. Germline loops: CDR1 GITISATS, CDR2 ISYDGTV (reference sequence). Unmatched junction bases numbered 11, after V lost 2 bases and J lost 4 bases. Written as DNA, the CDR3 is TGTGCCTTGTGGGAGGCTACTAGAACCTATTATAAGAAACTCTTT. This encodes CALWEATRTYYKKLF.

The sample holds many counts of this clone. The protein TCRdb lists belongs to a much larger clone and differs from this DNA's translation at residue 11, which points to a read error; the protein shown is made from the DNA. The V call is TRGV9, the J call TRGJP1. Assignment of the J gene here rests on matching the DNA to germline, because TCRdb gives none. CDR3 length equals 14 residues. Germline V gene data show CDR1 as GITISATS and CDR2 as ISYDGTV (reference sequence). CDR3 residues: CALWEVVESWLKIF. Written as DNA, the CDR3 is TGTGCCTTGTGGGAGGTTGTAGAGAGTTGGCTCAAGATATTT.

This clone was detected ten times or more. Translating this DNA gives a protein that differs at residue 8 from the TCRdb one, which belongs to a much larger clone; a read error is likely, and the protein shown is this translation. The CDR3 nucleotides are TGTGCCACCTGGGATAAAGGGGGTTATTATAAGAAACTCTTT. Translating it yields CATWDKGGYYKKLF. This chain joins TRGV4 and TRGJ1 or TRGJ2. No J gene is reported in TCRdb; it was inferred here by comparing the DNA with germline. V shed 3 bases and J 3 bases; nucleotides not matched to a gene: 8. The CDR3 loop spans 14 amino acids. In germline, CDR1 is EGSTGY, CDR2 YDSYTSSV.

This clone was picked up many times. The likely explanation is a read error, given a far larger clone one base away. Other nucleotide sequences from this sample produce the same CDR3. No call exists for the J gene, whereas the V gene is TRGV8. The CDR3 sequence is 13 residues long. Germline values: CDR1 VENAVY, CDR2 YDSYNSRV. The CDR3 DNA reads TGTGCCACCTGGGATGCGTCTTATTATAAGAAGCTCTTT. It encodes CATWDASYYKKLF.

Only a few counts were recorded for this clone. A far larger clone is one base from this, pointing to a likely read error. In the same sample, other DNA sequences code for this CDR3. This chain uses TRGV9 with TRGJ1 or TRGJ2. TCRdb is silent on the J gene; assignment here came from matching the DNA to germline. The CDR3 has 18 amino acids. Germline assignment: CDR1 GITISATS and CDR2 ISYDGTV (reference sequence). The CDR3 DNA follows: TGTGCCCTGTGGGAGGTGCCCCTGGTCGGTCACCTCTATTATAAGAAACTCTTT. Its protein product is CALWEVPLVGHLYYKKLF.

This clone has only a few counts. A far larger clone is off by one base, so a read error is likely. The sample holds other DNA sequences that translate to the same CDR3. The chain carries TRGV9 and TRGJP. The J gene, not given by TCRdb, was assigned here from a germline match of the nucleotide sequence. Looked up from germline, CDR1 is GITISATS and CDR2 is ISYDGTV (reference sequence). The CDR3 spans 18 residues. CDR3 sequence (DNA): TGTGCCTTGTGGGAGGGCTTAACGAAAGAGTTAGGCAAAAAAATCAAGGTATTT. This codes for CALWEGLTKELGKKIKVF.

This clone has only a few counts. The J gene is TRGJP2, the V gene TRGV8. No J gene was available from TCRdb, and it was assigned here by a germline match of the DNA. Germline CDR1 VENAVY, CDR2 YDSYNSRV. V trimming: 5 bases; J trimming: 10 bases; junction bases outside the gene matches: 22. The CDR3 extends over 17 amino acids. In nucleotides, the CDR3 is TGTGCCACCTGGGGGGAGGGACGTAGGTCCCCGGGTTGGATCAAGACGTTT. This sequence encodes CATWGEGRRSPGWIKTF.

Comments on this clone: It differs at one base from a far larger clone, so likely a read error. The same CDR3 can be traced to other DNA sequences in this sample. CDR3 amino acids: CATWDSGYKKLF. CDR3 nucleotides: TGTGCCACCTGGGATAGCGGATATAAGAAACTCTTC. No J gene call was made, and the V gene is TRGV8. This CDR3 is 12 amino acids long. CDR1 and CDR2 from the germline V gene are VENAVY and YDSYNSRV.

In its sample, this clone was seen a few times. TCRdb assigns this DNA the protein of a much larger clone, which departs from its translation at residue 8; this likely reflects a read error, and the protein shown comes from translating the DNA. This sequence joins TRGV9 and TRGJ1 or TRGJ2. No J gene is reported in TCRdb; it was inferred here by comparing the DNA with germline. This CDR3 has 13 residues. Germline CDR1 is GITISATS and CDR2 is ISYDGTV (reference sequence). V lost 3 bases and J lost 5; bases outside the gene matches: 7. This CDR3 reads CALWELKHYKKLF. CDR3 sequence (DNA): TGTGCCTTGTGGGAGCTAAAGCATTATAAGAAACTCTTT.

The sample holds many counts of this clone. TCRdb pairs this DNA with a much larger clone's protein that differs at residue 4, likely a read error; the protein shown was translated from the DNA. The gene calls are TRGV9 and TRGJ1 or TRGJ2. Germline-derived CDR1 and CDR2 are GITISATS and ISYDGTV (reference sequence). The CDR3 extends over 14 amino acids. The CDR3 nucleotides read TGTGCCTTGCGGGAGGTGCCCTATTATTATAAGAAACTCTTT. Its protein product is CALREVPYYYKKLF.

The rearrangement uses TRGV9 and TRGJP. TCRdb leaves out the J gene; it was filled in here by matching the DNA to germline. There are 20 residues in the CDR3. The V gene's germline CDR1 is GITISATS and CDR2 ISYDGTV (reference sequence). The trim removed 0 bases at V and 4 bases at J, leaving 12 bases unmatched. The CDR3: CALWEVQGGAQELGKKIKVF. CDR3 DNA: TGTGCCTTGTGGGAGGTGCAAGGGGGGGCCCAAGAGTTGGGCAAAAAAATCAAGGTATTT.

A note on this clone: TCRdb shows a much larger clone's protein in place of this DNA's translation, and the two differ at residue 11, likely through a read error; the protein shown is translated from the DNA. The V and J genes are TRGV8 and TRGJ1 or TRGJ2. TCRdb offers no J gene call, so here the DNA was matched to germline to obtain one. Germline CDR1 VENAVY, CDR2 YDSYNSRV. This CDR3 is 14 amino acids long. CDR3 residues: CATWDNKNYYEKLF. The CDR3 coding sequence is TGTGCCACCTGGGACAACAAGAATTATTATGAGAAACTCTTT.

As to this clone: This likely stems from a read error, as it lies one base from a far larger clone. Other DNA sequences in this specimen translate into the identical CDR3. The rearrangement links TRGV9 to TRGJ1 or TRGJ2. TCRdb is silent on the J gene; assignment here came from matching the DNA to germline. The CDR3 has 12 amino acids. Germline V gene lookup returns CDR1 GITISATS and CDR2 ISYDGTV (reference sequence). CDR3 amino acids: CALWEVQIEKLF. Written as DNA, the CDR3 is TGCGCCTTGTGGGAGGTGCAAATCGAGAAACTCTTT.

At least ten counts were recorded for this clone. Since a far larger clone is one base different, this is likely a read error. The same CDR3 also results from other DNA sequences found in this sample. This chain connects TRGV9 to TRGJP. Here the J gene was assigned by germline matching of the DNA, as TCRdb has none. CDR3 size: 17 residues. Germline CDR1 reads GITISATS; CDR2 reads ISYDGTV (reference sequence). The CDR3 reads CALWERKQELGKKIKVF. The CDR3 DNA sequence: TGCGCCTTGTGGGAGAGGAAGCAAGAGTTGGGCAAAAAAATCAAGGTATTT.

For this clone: TCRdb assigns this DNA the protein of a much larger clone, which departs from its translation at residue 11; this likely reflects a read error, and the protein shown comes from translating the DNA. The V call is TRGV4, the J call TRGJ1 or TRGJ2. The CDR3 consists of 13 residues. From germline, CDR1 is EGSTGY and CDR2 YDSYTSSV. V shed 4 bases, J shed 14 bases, and the junction held 17 bases outside the gene matches. CDR3 sequence: CATWDRLVLEELF. The CDR3 nucleotides are TGTGCCACCTGGGACCGACTAGTCTTGGAGGAACTCTTT.

This clone was seen more than once but under ten times. The protein held in TCRdb is that of a much larger clone and does not match this DNA's translation at residue 11, likely because of a read error; the protein shown is translated from the DNA. The chain has TRGV9 and TRGJP. No J gene is reported in TCRdb; it was inferred here by comparing the DNA with germline. The CDR3 runs to 17 residues. Germline V gene data show CDR1 as GITISATS and CDR2 as ISYDGTV (reference sequence). This chain's CDR3 is CALWEVSGELDKKIKVF. The CDR3 DNA reads as TGTGCCTTGTGGGAGGTTTCTGGAGAGTTGGACAAAAAAATCAAGGTATTT.

A note on this clone: The protein recorded in TCRdb matches a much larger clone and deviates from this DNA's translation at residue 6, suggesting a read error; the protein here is obtained by translating the DNA. The rearrangement uses TRGV2 and TRGJP1. The J gene, missing from TCRdb, was assigned here through DNA to germline matching. Germline trimming cut 6 bases from V and 6 bases from J; bases unmatched to any gene: 7. Germline V gene lookup returns CDR1 EGSNGY and CDR2 YDSYNSKV. CDR3 size: 13 residues. In DNA form, the CDR3 reads TGTGCCACCTGGTTCCGCTCTGGTTGGTTCAAGATATTT. Amino acids: CATWFRSGWFKIF.

This clone appeared many times. The TCRdb protein comes from a much larger clone and disagrees with this DNA's translation at residue 4, likely due to a read error; the protein given here is derived from the DNA. The identical CDR3 is also encoded by other nucleotide sequences in the sample. This chain links TRGV3 with TRGJ1 or TRGJ2. TCRdb records no J gene; here it was assigned by comparing the DNA to germline. Germline CDR1 VTNTFY, CDR2 YDVSTARD (reference sequence). The CDR3 is 13 amino acids. The CDR3 spells CATRDSWYYKKLF. The CDR3 DNA reads as TGTGCCACCCGGGACTCGTGGTATTATAAGAAACTCTTT.

The chain is built from TRGV2 and TRGJ1 or TRGJ2. Since TCRdb gives no J gene, matching the DNA to germline was used here to assign it. CDR1 and CDR2 (germline): EGSNGY, YDSYNSKV. This CDR3 is built from 13 residues. V was clipped by 6 bases and J by 8 bases; unmatched bases: 13. This chain's CDR3 is CATWTPPLDKKLF. DNA for the CDR3: TGTGCCACCTGGACGCCCCCTTTGGATAAGAAACTCTTT.

This clone was seen a few times. TCRdb has a much larger clone's protein, which differs at residue 16 from the translation of this DNA, likely because of a read error; what is shown is the protein translated from the DNA. V gene assignment gives TRGV9, but the J gene was left uncalled. Germline lookup yields CDR1 GITISATS and CDR2 ISYDGTV (reference sequence). This CDR3 region has 18 residues. CDR3 protein: CALWEVRGQELGKKIEVF. CDR3 bases: TGTGCCTTGTGGGAGGTGCGAGGACAAGAGTTGGGCAAAAAAATCGAGGTATTT.

This clone is medium-sized in the sample. The sample carries other DNA sequences with the same CDR3. The CDR3 DNA sequence: TGTGCCTTGTGGGAGGTGCTGTTGGGCAAAAAAATCAAGGTATTT. Its protein is CALWEVLLGKKIKVF. This rearrangement joins TRGV9 to TRGJP. After removal of 0 bases from V and 9 bases from J, the junction contained 2 bases not matched to a gene. Germline V gene sequence: CDR1 GITISATS, CDR2 ISYDGTV (reference sequence). CDR3 length: 15 residues.

As to this clone: The sample has other DNA sequences that encode this CDR3 too. The J gene is TRGJ1 or TRGJ2, the V gene TRGV4. The J gene was not available in TCRdb and was assigned here by matching the DNA to germline segments. The CDR3 length is 14 residues. CDR1 EGSTGY and CDR2 YDSYTSSV come from the germline V gene. V was clipped by 0 bases and J by 4 bases; unmatched bases: 6. DNA of the CDR3: TGTGCCACCTGGGATGGGCCAGACTATTATAAGAAACTCTTT. Its protein is CATWDGPDYYKKLF.

This clone has a handful of counts. The protein held in TCRdb is that of a much larger clone and does not match this DNA's translation at residue 9, likely because of a read error; the protein shown is translated from the DNA. The V gene was identified as TRGV3, while no J gene was called. Germline CDR1 is VTNTFY and CDR2 is YDVSTARD (reference sequence). The CDR3 runs 11 residues. In DNA, the CDR3 is TGTGCCACCTGGGACAAGAAAAAGAGACTCTTT. It encodes CATWDKKKRLF.

Of note for this clone: TCRdb attributes to this sequence the protein of a much larger clone, which differs from the DNA translation at residue 15; a read error is likely, and the protein displayed is translated from the DNA. The rearrangement links TRGV4 to TRGJP2. The J gene comes from matching the DNA to germline here; TCRdb lacks it. The CDR3 extends over 18 amino acids. Germline V lookup: CDR1 EGSTGY, CDR2 YDSYTSSV. The CDR3 protein is CATWDGLALYSSDWTKTF. CDR3 in DNA: TGTGCCACCTGGGATGGGCTCGCCCTATATAGTAGTGATTGGACCAAGACGTTT.

At least ten counts were recorded for this clone. At the DNA level, this CDR3 is encoded by other sequences in the same sample as well. CDR3 sequence: CATWDLRGEKKLF. Here the CDR3 DNA reads TGTGCCACCTGGGACCTGAGGGGGGAGAAGAAACTCTTT. The chain uses TRGV8 and TRGJ1 or TRGJ2. This CDR3 has 13 residues. V lost 4 bases, J lost 10 bases, and 13 bases stayed unmatched. Germline CDR1 is VENAVY and CDR2 is YDSYNSRV.

Note on this clone: TCRdb's protein, taken from a much larger clone, differs from this DNA's translation at residue 6, likely owing to a read error; the protein displayed comes from the DNA. The genes are TRGV5 and TRGJ1 or TRGJ2. The CDR3 is 14 amino acids. Germline V gene data show CDR1 as VINAFY and CDR2 as YDVSNSKD. J was trimmed by 7 bases and V by 3 bases; bases with no gene match: 12. The CDR3 loop is CATWDGQMPYKKLF. CDR3 DNA sequence: TGTGCCACCTGGGACGGGCAGATGCCCTATAAGAAACTCTTT.